This T cell receptor (beta chain) comes out of a study of beta chain features in type 1 diabetes. In regard to this clone: What it binds is not known. The germline gene is not matched at one end of the junction; a read error may be the cause.

Since all of the isolated RNA was reverse transcribed, expressed TCRB transcripts were what got sequenced. An average of around 3.9 million reads was obtained for naive, central memory and regulatory T cell samples. The assay was immunoSEQ multiplex PCR, and TCRdb's table has in-frame clones only and misses some. The sample has 390,000 or so clones, roughly 13% seen once. Whole-study results and caveats: Compared to healthy donors, patients appeared to have naive, central memory and Treg TCRB repertoires that were more alike. There were fewer insertions and more deletions at the VDJ junctions of type 1 diabetes patients.

The TCR comes from a man younger than 45 in good health. The material sequenced was naive CD4+ T cells from blood.

In nucleotides, the CDR3 is TGTGCCAGCAGCCAGTTACAGGGAAGCACCATATATTTT. This codes for CASSQLQGSTIYF. The J gene is TRBJ1-3, the V gene TRBV14; the D gene is possibly TRBD1 (6 bases). Per germline, CDR1 SGHDN and CDR2 FVKESK. The CDR3 consists of 13 residues.